A selection of T cell receptor beta chains follows, all from one sample in a study of T cells after yellow fever vaccination. TCRdb re-derived calls from the 5' RACE reads in MiXCR, one entry per CDR3 protein. The sample lists 250,000 to 400,000 distinct CDR3 sequences, roughly 4.3% occurring once. This material consisted of PBMCs, taken 5 days after the yellow fever booster vaccination. The receptors were sampled from a young man who received the YFV17D yellow fever vaccine. CDR3s include the opening cysteine and the closing phenylalanine or tryptophan. The D gene is left open where the match is weak.

j_gene	d_gene	v_gene	CDR3aa
TRBJ2-3	TRBD1	TRBV28	CASSARTGFEHTQYF
TRBJ1-4	NA	TRBV4-3	CASSQDGARNEKLFF
TRBJ1-5	NA	TRBV2	CASSNSDLRNQPQHF
TRBJ1-4	NA	TRBV7-2	CASSLGQLGAKLFF
TRBJ1-6	NA	TRBV9	CASSVTGYSPLHF
TRBJ2-6	NA	TRBV27	CASSSWSSGANVLTF
TRBJ2-3	TRBD2	TRBV12-5	CASGPGGDTQYF
TRBJ1-6	TRBD1	TRBV6-2/TRBV6-3	CASSYSDRATSPLHF
TRBJ1-2	TRBD1	TRBV6-5	CASSYSVTGTYGYTF
TRBJ1-2	TRBD1	TRBV6-6	CATTDRGLYTF
TRBJ2-1	NA	TRBV3-2	CASSQETGSSYNEQFF
TRBJ1-6	NA	TRBV4-1	CASCQEGRGDSPLHF
TRBJ1-1	NA	TRBV5-1	CASRDMRGWGTEAFF
TRBJ2-5	NA	TRBV9	CASSVGGLGETQYF
TRBJ2-4	TRBD1	TRBV11-2	CASSHEYQRTGRQNIQYF
TRBJ2-3	TRBD1	TRBV12-3/TRBV12-4	CASSFLRGYTDTQYF
TRBJ2-3	TRBD2	TRBV20-1	CSATPLAGRTDTQYF
TRBJ1-5	NA	TRBV20-1	CSATDLGQPQHF
TRBJ2-5	NA	TRBV5-1	CASSSDLGETQYF
TRBJ1-4	TRBD1	TRBV6-2/TRBV6-3	CASSYPPGTGAKSEKLFF
TRBJ1-1	NA	TRBV9	CASSVVTGMNTEAFF
TRBJ2-5	NA	TRBV29-1	CSVDGSQETQYF
TRBJ1-1	NA	TRBV6-2/TRBV6-3	CASSYGRTEAFF
TRBJ1-2	TRBD1	TRBV6-5	CASRETGQGFYGYTF
TRBJ1-1	NA	TRBV20-1	CSAQGQRQYTEAFF
TRBJ2-6	NA	TRBV7-8	CASSLVRAAGANVLTF
TRBJ1-2	NA	TRBV5-1	CASSLNRIYGYTF
TRBJ2-5	NA	TRBV5-1	CASSLEGAAEGETQYF
TRBJ1-1	NA	TRBV10-3	CAISLGGTMNTEAFF
TRBJ2-5	TRBD1	TRBV9	CASSVYPGQGGETQYF
TRBJ1-4	TRBD1	TRBV7-2	CASSLVSGTAEKLFF
TRBJ2-3	NA	TRBV27	CASSSQWTSLREGSRTDTQYF
TRBJ1-3	TRBD1	TRBV6-5	CASRPGQANTIYF
TRBJ2-7	TRBD1	TRBV5-1	CASTKDRVSYEQYF
TRBJ1-1	NA	TRBV5-1	CASSFPRAGNTEAFF
TRBJ2-7	TRBD1	TRBV27	CASSLTGIYEQYF
TRBJ1-2	NA	TRBV5-5	CASSFSANFNYGYTF
TRBJ2-6	NA	TRBV5-1	CASSLENSGSAGANVLTF
TRBJ2-1	NA	TRBV25-1	CASSEVGQEYNEQFF
TRBJ2-7	NA	TRBV27	CASSPDPWKQYF
TRBJ1-2	NA	TRBV4-3	CASSQDFTKAYGYTF
TRBJ1-1	NA	TRBV10-3	CAIRLSMNTEAFF